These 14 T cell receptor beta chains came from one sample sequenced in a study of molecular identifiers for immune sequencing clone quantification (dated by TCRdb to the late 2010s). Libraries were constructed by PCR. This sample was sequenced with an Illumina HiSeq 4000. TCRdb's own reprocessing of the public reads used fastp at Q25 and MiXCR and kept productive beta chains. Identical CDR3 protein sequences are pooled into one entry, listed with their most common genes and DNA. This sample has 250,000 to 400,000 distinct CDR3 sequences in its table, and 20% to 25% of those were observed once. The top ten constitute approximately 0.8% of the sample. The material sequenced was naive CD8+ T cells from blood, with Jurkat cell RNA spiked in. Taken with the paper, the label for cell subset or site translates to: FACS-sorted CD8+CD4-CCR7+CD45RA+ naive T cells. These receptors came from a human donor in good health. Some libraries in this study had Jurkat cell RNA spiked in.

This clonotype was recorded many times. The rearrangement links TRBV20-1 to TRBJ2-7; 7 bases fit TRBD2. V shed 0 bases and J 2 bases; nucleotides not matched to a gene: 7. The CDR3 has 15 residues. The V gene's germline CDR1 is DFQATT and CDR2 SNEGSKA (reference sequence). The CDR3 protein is CSARDRTRSTYEQYF. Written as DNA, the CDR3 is TGCAGTGCTAGAGATCGGACTAGGTCCACCTACGAGCAGTACTTC.

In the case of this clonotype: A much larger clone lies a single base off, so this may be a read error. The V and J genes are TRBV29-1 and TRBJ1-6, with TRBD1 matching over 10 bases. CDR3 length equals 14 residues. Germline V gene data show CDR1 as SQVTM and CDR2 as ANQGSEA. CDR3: CSVADRGLGSPLRF. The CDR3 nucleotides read TGCAGCGTTGCCGACAGGGGGCTCGGTTCACCCCTCCGCTTT.

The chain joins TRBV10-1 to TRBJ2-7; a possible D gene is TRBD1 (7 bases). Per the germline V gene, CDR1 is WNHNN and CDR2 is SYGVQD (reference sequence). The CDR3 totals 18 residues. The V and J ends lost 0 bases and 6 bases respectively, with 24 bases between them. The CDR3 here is CASSESRLGQGGIREQYF. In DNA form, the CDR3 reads TGCGCCAGCAGTGAGTCAAGGTTGGGGCAGGGGGGTATCCGCGAGCAGTACTTC.

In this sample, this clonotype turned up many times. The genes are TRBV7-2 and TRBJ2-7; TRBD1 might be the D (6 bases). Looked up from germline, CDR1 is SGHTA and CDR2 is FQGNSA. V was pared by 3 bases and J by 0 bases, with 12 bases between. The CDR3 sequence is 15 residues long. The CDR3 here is CASSFNPGDSYEQYF. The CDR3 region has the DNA TGTGCCAGCAGCTTCAACCCAGGGGACTCCTACGAGCAGTACTTC.

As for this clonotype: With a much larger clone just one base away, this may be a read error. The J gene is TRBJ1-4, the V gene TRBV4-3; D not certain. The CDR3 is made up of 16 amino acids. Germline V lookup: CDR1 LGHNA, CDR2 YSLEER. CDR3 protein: CASSLDGEATNEELFF. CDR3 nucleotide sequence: TGCGCCAGCAGTCTCGACGGGGAAGCAACTAATGAAGAACTGTTTTTT.

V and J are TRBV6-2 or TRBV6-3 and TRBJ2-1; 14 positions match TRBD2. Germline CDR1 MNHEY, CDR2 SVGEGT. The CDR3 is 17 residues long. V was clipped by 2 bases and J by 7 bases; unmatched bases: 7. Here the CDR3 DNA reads TGTGCCAGCAGTTACCGGAGGACTAGCGGGAGGTCGAATGAGCAGTTCTTC. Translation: CASSYRRTSGRSNEQFF.

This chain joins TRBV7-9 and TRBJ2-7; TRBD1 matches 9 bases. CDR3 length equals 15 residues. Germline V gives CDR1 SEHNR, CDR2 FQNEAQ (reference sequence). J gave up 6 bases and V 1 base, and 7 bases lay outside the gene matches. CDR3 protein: CASSLEVGQGAEQYF. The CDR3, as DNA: TGTGCCAGCAGCTTAGAGGTGGGACAGGGAGCCGAGCAGTACTTC.

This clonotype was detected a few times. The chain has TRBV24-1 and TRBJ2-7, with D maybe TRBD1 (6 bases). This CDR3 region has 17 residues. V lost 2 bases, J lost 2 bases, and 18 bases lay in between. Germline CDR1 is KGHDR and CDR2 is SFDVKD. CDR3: CATSDSSLRQGTYEQYF. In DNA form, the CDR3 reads TGTGCCACCAGTGATTCCTCCCTCAGGCAGGGGACCTACGAGCAGTACTTC.

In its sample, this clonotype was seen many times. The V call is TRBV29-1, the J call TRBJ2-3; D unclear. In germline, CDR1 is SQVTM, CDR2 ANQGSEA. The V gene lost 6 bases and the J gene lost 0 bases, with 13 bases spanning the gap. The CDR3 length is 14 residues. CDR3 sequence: CSVRSLSSTDTQYF. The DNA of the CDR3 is TGCAGCGTAAGATCCCTTTCTAGCACAGATACGCAGTATTTT.

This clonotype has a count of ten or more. In DNA form, the CDR3 reads TGTGCCAGCAGCGTACAGGGGCGGGCGGACACTGAAGCTTTCTTT. It encodes CASSVQGRADTEAFF. V and J are TRBV9 and TRBJ1-1, with a possible D match to TRBD1 (6 bases). Trimming removed 1 base at V and 3 bases at J, with 13 bases between. CDR1 and CDR2 from the germline V gene are SGDLS and YYNGEE. The CDR3 is made up of 15 amino acids.

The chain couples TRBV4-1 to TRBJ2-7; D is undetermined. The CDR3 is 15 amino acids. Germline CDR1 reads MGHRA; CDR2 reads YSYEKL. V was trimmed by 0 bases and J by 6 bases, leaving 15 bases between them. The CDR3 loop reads CASSQEGLGRGEQYF. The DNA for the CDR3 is TGCGCCAGCAGCCAAGAAGGTCTGGGTAGAGGCGAGCAGTACTTC.

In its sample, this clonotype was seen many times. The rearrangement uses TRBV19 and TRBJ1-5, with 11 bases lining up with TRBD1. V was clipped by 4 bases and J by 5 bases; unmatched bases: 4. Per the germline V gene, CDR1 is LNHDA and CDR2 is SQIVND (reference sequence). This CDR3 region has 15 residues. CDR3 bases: TGTGCCAGTAGTACGGACAGGGGGCTTGATCAGCCCCAGCATTTT. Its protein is CASSTDRGLDQPQHF.

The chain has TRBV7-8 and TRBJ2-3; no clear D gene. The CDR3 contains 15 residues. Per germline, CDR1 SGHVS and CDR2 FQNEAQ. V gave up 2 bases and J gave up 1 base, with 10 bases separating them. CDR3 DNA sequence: TGTGCCAGCAGCTTAACAGAGGTGGGCACAGATACGCAGTATTTT. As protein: CASSLTEVGTDTQYF.

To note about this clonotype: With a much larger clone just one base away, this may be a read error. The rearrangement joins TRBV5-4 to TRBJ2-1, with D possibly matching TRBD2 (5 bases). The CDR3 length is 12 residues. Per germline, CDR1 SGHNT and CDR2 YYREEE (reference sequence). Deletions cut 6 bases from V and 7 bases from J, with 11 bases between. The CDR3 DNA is TGTGCCAGCAACACGACTAAGAATGAGCAGTTCTTC. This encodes CASNTTKNEQFF.